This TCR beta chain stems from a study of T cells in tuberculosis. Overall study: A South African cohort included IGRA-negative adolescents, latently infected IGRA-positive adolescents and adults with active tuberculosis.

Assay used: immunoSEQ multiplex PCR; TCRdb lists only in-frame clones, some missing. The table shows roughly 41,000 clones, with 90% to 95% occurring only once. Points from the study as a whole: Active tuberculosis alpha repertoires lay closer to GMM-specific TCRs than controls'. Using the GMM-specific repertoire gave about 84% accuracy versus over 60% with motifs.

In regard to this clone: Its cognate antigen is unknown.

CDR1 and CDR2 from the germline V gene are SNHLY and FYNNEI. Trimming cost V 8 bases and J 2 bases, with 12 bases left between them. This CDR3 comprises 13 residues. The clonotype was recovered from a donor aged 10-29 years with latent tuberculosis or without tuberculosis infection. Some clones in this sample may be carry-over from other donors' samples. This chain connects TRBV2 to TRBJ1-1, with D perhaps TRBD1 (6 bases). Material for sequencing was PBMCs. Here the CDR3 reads CASAGQINTEAFF. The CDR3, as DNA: TGTGCCAGCGCCGGACAGATAAACACTGAAGCTTTCTTT.